This TCR beta chain is drawn from a study of cytomegalovirus exposure and HLA in healthy donors. The data were produced by immunoSEQ multiplex PCR, yet TCRdb's version contains in-frame clones alone and is incomplete. This table holds roughly 200,000 clones, around nine tenths found once. Germline V gene lookup returns CDR1 SGDLS and CDR2 YYNGEE. The V end was cut by 4 bases, the J end by 4 bases, with 11 bases between. This CDR3 contains 13 residues. The chain links TRBV9 to TRBJ1-1; D gene unclear. This receptor was identified in a man in his thirties or forties in good health and CMV-seropositive. The sample comprised PBMCs. The CDR3 sequence: CASSLNVFTEAFF. In DNA form, the CDR3 reads TGTGCCAGCAGCCTCAACGTGTTCACTGAAGCTTTCTTT.